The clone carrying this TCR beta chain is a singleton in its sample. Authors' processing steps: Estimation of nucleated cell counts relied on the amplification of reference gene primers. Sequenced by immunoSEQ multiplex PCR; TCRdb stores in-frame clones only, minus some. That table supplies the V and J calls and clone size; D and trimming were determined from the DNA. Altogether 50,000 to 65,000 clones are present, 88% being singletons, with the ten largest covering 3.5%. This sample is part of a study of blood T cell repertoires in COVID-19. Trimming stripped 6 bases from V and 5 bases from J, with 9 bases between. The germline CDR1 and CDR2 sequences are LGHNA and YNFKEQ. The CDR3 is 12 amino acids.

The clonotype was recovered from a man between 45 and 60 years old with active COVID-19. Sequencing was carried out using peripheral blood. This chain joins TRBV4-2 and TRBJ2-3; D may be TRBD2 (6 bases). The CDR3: CASRVGGDTQYF. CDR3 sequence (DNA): TGTGCCAGCAGAGTCGGGGGAGATACGCAGTATTTT.